This TCR beta chain was identified in a study of control samples from healthy donors and cancer patients. The CDR3 runs 13 residues. Trimming stripped 4 bases from V and 4 bases from J, with 11 bases between. Germline lookup yields CDR1 SGHNT and CDR2 YYREEE (reference sequence). The assay was immunoSEQ multiplex PCR, and TCRdb's table has in-frame clones only and misses some. Here the sample spans some 140,000 clones, 75% to 90% being singletons. Sequencing was performed on blood. V usage is TRBV5-4 and J usage is TRBJ1-2; D is unclear. The source of this sequence is a woman aged 25 to 39 in good health. CDR3: CASSPDGSYGYTF. CDR3 DNA: TGTGCCAGCAGCCCGGACGGATCCTATGGCTACACCTTC.